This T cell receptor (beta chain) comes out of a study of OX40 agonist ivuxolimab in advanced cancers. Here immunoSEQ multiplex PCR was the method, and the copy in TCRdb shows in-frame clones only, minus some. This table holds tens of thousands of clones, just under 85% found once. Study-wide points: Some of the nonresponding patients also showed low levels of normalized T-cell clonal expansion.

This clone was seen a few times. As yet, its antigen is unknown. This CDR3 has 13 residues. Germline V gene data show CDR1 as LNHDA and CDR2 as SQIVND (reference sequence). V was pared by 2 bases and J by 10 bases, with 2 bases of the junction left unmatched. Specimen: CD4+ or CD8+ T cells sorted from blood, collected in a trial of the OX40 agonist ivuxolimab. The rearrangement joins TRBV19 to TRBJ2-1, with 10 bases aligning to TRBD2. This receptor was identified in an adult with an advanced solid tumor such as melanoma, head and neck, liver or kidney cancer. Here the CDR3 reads CASSILAGVEQFF. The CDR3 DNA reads TGTGCCAGTAGTATACTAGCGGGAGTAGAGCAGTTCTTC.